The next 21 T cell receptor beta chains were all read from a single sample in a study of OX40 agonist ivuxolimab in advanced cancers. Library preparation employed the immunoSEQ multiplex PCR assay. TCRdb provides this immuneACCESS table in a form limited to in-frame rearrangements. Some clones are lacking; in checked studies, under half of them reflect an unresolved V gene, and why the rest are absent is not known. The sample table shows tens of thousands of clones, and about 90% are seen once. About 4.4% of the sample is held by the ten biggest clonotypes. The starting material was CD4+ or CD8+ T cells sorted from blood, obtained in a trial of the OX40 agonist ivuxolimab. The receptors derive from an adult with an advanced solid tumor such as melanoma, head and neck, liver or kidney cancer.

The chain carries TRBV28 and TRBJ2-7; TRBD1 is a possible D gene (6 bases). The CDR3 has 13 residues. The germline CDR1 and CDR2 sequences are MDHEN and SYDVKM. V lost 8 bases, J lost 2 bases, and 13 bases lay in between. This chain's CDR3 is CASSDRIAYEQYF. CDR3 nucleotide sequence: TGTGCCAGCTCCGACAGGATCGCCTACGAGCAGTACTTC.

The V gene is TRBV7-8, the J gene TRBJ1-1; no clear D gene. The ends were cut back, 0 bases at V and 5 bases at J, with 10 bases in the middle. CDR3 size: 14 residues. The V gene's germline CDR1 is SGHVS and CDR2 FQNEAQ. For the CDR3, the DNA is TGTGCCAGCAGCTTAGCCCCGACAAGGACTGAAGCTTTCTTT. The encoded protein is CASSLAPTRTEAFF.

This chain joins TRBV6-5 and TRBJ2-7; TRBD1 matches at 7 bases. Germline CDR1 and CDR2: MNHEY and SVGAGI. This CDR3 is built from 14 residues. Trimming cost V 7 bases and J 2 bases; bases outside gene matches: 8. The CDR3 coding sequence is TGTGCCAGCATCCCCCGGGGACAGCCCTACGAGCAGTACTTC. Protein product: CASIPRGQPYEQYF.

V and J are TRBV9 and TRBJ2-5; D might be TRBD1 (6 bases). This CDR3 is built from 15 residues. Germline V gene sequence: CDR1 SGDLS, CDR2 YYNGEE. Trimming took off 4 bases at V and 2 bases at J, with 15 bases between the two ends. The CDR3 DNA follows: TGTGCCAGCAGCCCCAAGTGGGGGCAGCAAGAGACCCAGTACTTC. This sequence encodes CASSPKWGQQETQYF.

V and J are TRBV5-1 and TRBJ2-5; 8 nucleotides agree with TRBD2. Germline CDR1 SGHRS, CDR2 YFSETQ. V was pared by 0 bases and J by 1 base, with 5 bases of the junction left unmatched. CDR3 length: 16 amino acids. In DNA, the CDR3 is TGCGCCAGCAGCTTGGATCCAGCGGGGGTCCAAGAGACCCAGTACTTC. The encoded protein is CASSLDPAGVQETQYF.

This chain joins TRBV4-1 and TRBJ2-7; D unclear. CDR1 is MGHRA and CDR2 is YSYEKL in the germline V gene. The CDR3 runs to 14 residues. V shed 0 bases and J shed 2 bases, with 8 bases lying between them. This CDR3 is CASSQDYRTYEQYV. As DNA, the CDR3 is TGCGCCAGCAGCCAAGATTACAGAACCTACGAGCAGTACGTC.

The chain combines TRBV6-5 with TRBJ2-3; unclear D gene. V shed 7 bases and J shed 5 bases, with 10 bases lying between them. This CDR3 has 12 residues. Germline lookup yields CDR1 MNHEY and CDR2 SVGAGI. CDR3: CASTLKGDTQYF. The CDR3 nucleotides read TGTGCCAGCACTCTTAAGGGAGATACGCAGTATTTT.

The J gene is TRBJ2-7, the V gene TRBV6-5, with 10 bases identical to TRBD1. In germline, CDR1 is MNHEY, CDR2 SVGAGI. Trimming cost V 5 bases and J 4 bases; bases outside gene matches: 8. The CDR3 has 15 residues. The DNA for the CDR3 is TGTGCCAGCAGTCCGTCGACAGGGGGCGGGTACGAGCAGTACTTC. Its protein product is CASSPSTGGGYEQYF.

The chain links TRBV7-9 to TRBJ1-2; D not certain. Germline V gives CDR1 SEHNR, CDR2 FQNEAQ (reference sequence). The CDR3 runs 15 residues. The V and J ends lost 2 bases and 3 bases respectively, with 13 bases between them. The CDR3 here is CASSLNYGVHYGYTF. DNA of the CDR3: TGTGCCAGCAGCTTAAACTATGGCGTGCACTATGGCTACACCTTC.

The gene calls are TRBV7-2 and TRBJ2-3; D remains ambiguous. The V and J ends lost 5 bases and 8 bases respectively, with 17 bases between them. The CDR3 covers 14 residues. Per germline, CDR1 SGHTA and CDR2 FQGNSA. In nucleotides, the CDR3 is TGTGCCAGCAGCGACCCCAGGTTCAGAGTTACGCAGTATTTT. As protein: CASSDPRFRVTQYF.

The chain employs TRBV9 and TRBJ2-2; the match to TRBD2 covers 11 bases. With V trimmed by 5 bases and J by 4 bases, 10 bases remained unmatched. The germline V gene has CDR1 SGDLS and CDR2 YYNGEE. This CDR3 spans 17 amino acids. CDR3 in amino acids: CASSDNLAGGPTGELFF. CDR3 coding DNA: TGTGCCAGCAGTGATAACTTAGCGGGGGGGCCCACCGGGGAGCTGTTTTTT.

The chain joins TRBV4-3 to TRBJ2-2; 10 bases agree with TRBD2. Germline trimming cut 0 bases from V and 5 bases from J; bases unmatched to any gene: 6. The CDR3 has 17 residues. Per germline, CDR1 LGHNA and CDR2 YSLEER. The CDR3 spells CASSQDPSSGRTGELFF. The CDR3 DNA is TGCGCCAGCAGCCAAGATCCGAGTAGCGGGAGGACCGGGGAGCTGTTTTTT.

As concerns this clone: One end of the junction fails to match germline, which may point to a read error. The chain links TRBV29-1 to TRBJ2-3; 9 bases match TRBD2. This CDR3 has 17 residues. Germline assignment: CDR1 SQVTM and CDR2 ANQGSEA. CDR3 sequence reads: CSAEGLAGIPSADTQYF. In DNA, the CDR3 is TGCAGCGCTGAAGGTCTAGCGGGAATCCCGTCCGCAGATACGCAGTATTTT.

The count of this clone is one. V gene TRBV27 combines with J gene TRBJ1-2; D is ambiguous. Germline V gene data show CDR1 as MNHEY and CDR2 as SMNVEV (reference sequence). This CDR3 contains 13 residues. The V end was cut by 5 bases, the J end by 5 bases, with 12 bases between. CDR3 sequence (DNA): TGTGCCAGCAGTCCCGGGCAGAGGTATGGCTACACCTTC. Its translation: CASSPGQRYGYTF.

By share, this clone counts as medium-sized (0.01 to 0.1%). The DNA for the CDR3 is TGCGCCAGCAGCCCGGGACGGAATGAGCAGTTCTTC. This gives the protein CASSPGRNEQFF. The chain recombines TRBV5-1 with TRBJ2-1, with D perhaps being TRBD1 or TRBD2 (5 bases each). Trimming took off 4 bases at V and 7 bases at J, with 9 bases between the two ends. CDR3 length: 12 residues. The germline gives CDR1 SGHRS, CDR2 YFSETQ.

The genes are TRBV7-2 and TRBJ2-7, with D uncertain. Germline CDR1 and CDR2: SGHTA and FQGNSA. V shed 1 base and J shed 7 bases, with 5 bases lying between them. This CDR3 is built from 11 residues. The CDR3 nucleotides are TGTGCCAGCAGCTTAGTTGCTGAGCAGTACTTC. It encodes CASSLVAEQYF.

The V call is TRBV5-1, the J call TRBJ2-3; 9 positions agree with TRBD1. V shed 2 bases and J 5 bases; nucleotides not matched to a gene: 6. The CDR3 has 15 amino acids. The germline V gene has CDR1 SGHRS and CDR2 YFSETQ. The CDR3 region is CASSFTGGQGDTQYF. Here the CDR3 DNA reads TGCGCCAGCAGCTTTACAGGGGGCCAGGGAGATACGCAGTATTTT. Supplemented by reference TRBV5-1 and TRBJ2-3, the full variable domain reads KAGVTQTPRYLIKTRGQQVTLSCSPISGHRSVSWYQQTPGQGLQFLFEYFSETQRNKGNFPGRFSGRQFSNSRSEMNVSTLELGDSALYLCASSFTGGQGDTQYFGPGTRLTVL.

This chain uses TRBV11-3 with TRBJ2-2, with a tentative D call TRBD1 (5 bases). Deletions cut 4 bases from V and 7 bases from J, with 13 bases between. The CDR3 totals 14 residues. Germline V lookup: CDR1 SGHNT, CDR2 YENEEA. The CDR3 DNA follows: TGTGCCAGCAGCTCCAGGGAAGGTCACGGGGAGCTGTTTTTT. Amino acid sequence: CASSSREGHGELFF.

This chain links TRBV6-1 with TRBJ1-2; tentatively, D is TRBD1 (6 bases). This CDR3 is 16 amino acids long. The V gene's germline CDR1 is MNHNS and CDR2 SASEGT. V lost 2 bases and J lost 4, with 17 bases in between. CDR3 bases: TGTGCCAGCAGTGAATTTGCGTCAGGGGTAATCTATGGCTACACCTTC. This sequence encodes CASSEFASGVIYGYTF.

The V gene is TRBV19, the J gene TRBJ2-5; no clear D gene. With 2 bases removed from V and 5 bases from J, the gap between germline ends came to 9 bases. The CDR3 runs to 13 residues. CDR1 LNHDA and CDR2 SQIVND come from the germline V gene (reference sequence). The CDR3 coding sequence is TGTGCCAGTAGTATAATCACCGGGGAGACCCAGTACTTC. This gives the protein CASSIITGETQYF.

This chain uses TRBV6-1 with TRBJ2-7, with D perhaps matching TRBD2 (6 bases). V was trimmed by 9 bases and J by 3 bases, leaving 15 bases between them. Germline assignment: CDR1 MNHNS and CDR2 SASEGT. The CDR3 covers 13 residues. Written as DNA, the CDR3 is TGTGCCAGTAATCACGTGGAGGGCTACGAGCAGTACGTC. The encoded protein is CASNHVEGYEQYV.